A few counts support the clone carrying this T cell receptor (beta chain). Antigen unknown. This entry comes from a study of cytomegalovirus exposure and HLA in healthy donors. CDR1 and CDR2 (germline): MNHEY, SVGAGI. The CDR3 has 15 amino acids. Trimming pared 8 bases from V and 4 bases from J, leaving 15 bases between. Study outcomes and limitations: Rarity characterized most TCR sequences, yet some public TCRs appeared in many donors. Reportedly, cytomegalovirus status was diagnosed with high sensitivity and specificity. Cytomegalovirus association was assigned to under 200 TCR beta chains.

Only in-frame clones appear in the TCRdb table, and some are missing; sequencing was by immunoSEQ multiplex PCR. The sample consists of 300,000 to 350,000 clones, 88% of them appearing once. This TCR was sampled from a man younger than 40 in good health and CMV-seronegative. The genes are TRBV6-5 and TRBJ2-6; D perhaps matches TRBD1 (5 bases). Material: PBMCs. CDR3 sequence: CASATIGVGANVLTF. CDR3 in DNA: TGTGCCAGCGCAACTATAGGGGTCGGGGCCAACGTCCTGACTTTC.